A single sample is the source of the 22 T cell receptor beta chains below, sequenced in a study of CXCR3-negative and CXCR3-positive naive CD8 T cells (dated by TCRdb to the late 2010s). Study-wide findings and limitations: Compared with CXCR3-negative naive cells, CXCR3-positive naive cells had TRB CDR3s with higher hydrophobicity (lower Kidera factor 4), lower energy, and higher strength and volume indices.

These receptors' targets are unknown. The sample was run on a NextSeq 550. The Human TCR Profiling Kit (MiLaboratory) was used to make UMI-labeled 5' RACE TRB cDNA libraries. The reads underwent TCRdb reprocessing, giving one record for each CDR3 protein sequence and no DNA. This sample's records show about 150,000 distinct CDR3 sequences. Approximately 0.51% of the sample is held by the ten biggest clonotypes. The sequenced sample consisted of naive CXCR3+ CD8+ T cells from blood. The cell subset or site label of this sample denotes: CD45RO-CCR7+CD27+CD95- naive CD8+ T cells expressing CXCR3 (TNR3+). The source is a human donor in good health. Some clones in this sample may be carry-over from other donors' samples.

This chain uses TRBV9 with TRBJ1-3; TCRdb's D gene call, TRBD1, goes unchecked for lack of DNA. This CDR3 region has 15 residues. Germline values: CDR1 SGDLS, CDR2 YYNGEE. The CDR3 sequence is CASSVGASSGNTIYF.

This sequence joins TRBV29-1 and TRBJ2-2; the D gene TCRdb calls, TRBD1, cannot be checked with no DNA. CDR1 is SQVTM and CDR2 is ANQGSEA in the germline V gene. This CDR3 region has 12 residues. CDR3 region: CSVVDSTGELFF.

The chain carries TRBV7-9 and TRBJ2-2; TCRdb returns TRBD2, unconfirmable since there is no DNA. Germline V gene data show CDR1 as SEHNR and CDR2 as FQNEAQ (reference sequence). The CDR3 contains 15 residues. The CDR3 reads CASSRTLRGTGELFF.

V gene TRBV9 combines with J gene TRBJ1-5. The CDR3 is 14 amino acids. Germline V gene data show CDR1 as SGDLS and CDR2 as YYNGEE. The CDR3 loop is CASSANSINQPQHF.

This chain links TRBV12-3 or TRBV12-4 with TRBJ2-5; TCRdb's D gene call, TRBD1, goes unchecked for lack of DNA. CDR3 length equals 11 residues. Here the CDR3 reads CASSFGATQYF.

The V call is TRBV7-3, the J call TRBJ2-5; TCRdb designates TRBD2, a call that cannot be tested without DNA. The CDR3 is 16 residues long. The V gene's germline CDR1 is SGHTA and CDR2 FQGTGA. The CDR3: CASSLGTSGSGETQYF.

The chain carries TRBV15 and TRBJ2-2. The CDR3 has 14 residues. Per the germline V gene, CDR1 is LNHNV and CDR2 is YYDKDF (reference sequence). CDR3 residues: CATSERLQSGELFF.

The gene calls are TRBV3-1 and TRBJ2-7; TCRdb reports TRBD1, a call that lacks DNA to check it against. The CDR3 runs 19 residues. Germline assignment: CDR1 LGHDT and CDR2 YNNKEL (reference sequence). This CDR3 reads CASSQLPTRAGPIFYEQYF.

This chain uses TRBV29-1 with TRBJ2-2; the D call from TCRdb, TRBD2, cannot be confirmed without DNA. CDR1 is SQVTM and CDR2 is ANQGSEA in the germline V gene. The CDR3 is made up of 13 amino acids. The CDR3 protein is CSATGGLSGELFF.

The rearrangement links TRBV6-2 or TRBV6-3 to TRBJ1-2. The CDR3 loop spans 17 amino acids. The germline V gene has CDR1 MNHEY and CDR2 SVGEGT. CDR3 sequence: CASSYSVERVWNYGYTF.

The chain links TRBV28 to TRBJ2-2; TCRdb's assignment of TRBD1 cannot be checked, as there is no DNA. The CDR3 length is 17 residues. The germline gives CDR1 MDHEN, CDR2 SYDVKM. The CDR3 here is CASNPELRERGTGELFF.

The chain recombines TRBV5-1 with TRBJ2-2; the D call from TCRdb, TRBD1, cannot be confirmed without DNA. This CDR3 spans 12 amino acids. Germline lookup yields CDR1 SGHRS and CDR2 YFSETQ. The CDR3 here is CASIGGAGELFF.

The CDR3: CSVGSSGSYEQYF. The chain combines TRBV29-1 with TRBJ2-7; TCRdb lists TRBD2, though no DNA is available to test this call. The CDR3 extends over 13 amino acids. The V gene's germline CDR1 is SQVTM and CDR2 ANQGSEA.

This CDR3 is CASSQAEGPFVTDTQYF. The V gene is TRBV4-2, the J gene TRBJ2-3; there is no DNA to check the TCRdb D call of TRBD1. CDR3 size: 17 residues. CDR1 and CDR2 from the germline V gene are LGHNA and YNFKEQ.

The chain joins TRBV6-5 to TRBJ2-7; TCRdb outputs TRBD2, but without DNA this stays unchecked. Germline CDR1 MNHEY, CDR2 SVGAGI. This CDR3 region has 16 residues. CDR3 amino acids: CASSTTGTSGLYEQYF.

The chain combines TRBV15 with TRBJ2-3; TCRdb reports TRBD1, a call that lacks DNA to check it against. The CDR3 loop spans 14 amino acids. The germline CDR1 and CDR2 sequences are LNHNV and YYDKDF (reference sequence). CDR3 loop: CATSIRQGTDTQYF.

V and J are TRBV20-1 and TRBJ2-7; without DNA, the TCRdb call of TRBD2 cannot be checked. The CDR3 loop spans 15 amino acids. From germline, CDR1 is DFQATT and CDR2 SNEGSKA (reference sequence). CDR3: CSARGYSGGIHEQYF.

This chain links TRBV12-3 or TRBV12-4 with TRBJ2-5; TCRdb proposes TRBD1, but this gene call is untestable without DNA. The CDR3 consists of 17 residues. The CDR3: CASSWTVSRGYQETQYF.

The chain employs TRBV19 and TRBJ1-5; absent DNA, TCRdb's TRBD1 call cannot be checked. The CDR3 sequence is 14 residues long. CDR1 and CDR2 (germline): LNHDA, SQIVND (reference sequence). This chain's CDR3 is CASSAPGGNQPQHF.

This sequence joins TRBV6-5 and TRBJ2-3; TCRdb's assignment of TRBD2 cannot be checked, as there is no DNA. CDR3 length: 16 residues. The germline gives CDR1 MNHEY, CDR2 SVGAGI. The CDR3 protein is CANSWTSGTLTDTQYF.

V is TRBV29-1 and J is TRBJ2-3; TCRdb indicates TRBD1, and absent DNA this call remains unverified. This CDR3 spans 12 amino acids. The germline CDR1 and CDR2 sequences are SQVTM and ANQGSEA. The CDR3 here is CSSTGFPDTQYF.

The chain combines TRBV28 with TRBJ2-7; TCRdb gives TRBD1 as the D gene, but with no DNA this cannot be confirmed. Germline V gives CDR1 MDHEN, CDR2 SYDVKM. This CDR3 is 14 amino acids long. The CDR3 reads CASSGDRGEYEQYF.